The 8 T cell receptor beta chains reported below all come from one sample, sequenced in a study of blood T cell repertoires in COVID-19. Assay used: immunoSEQ multiplex PCR; TCRdb lists only in-frame clones, some missing. The table shows tens of thousands of clones, with 89% occurring only once. Material for sequencing was peripheral blood. All receptors derive from a woman aged 60-75 years with active COVID-19.

This sequence joins TRBV6-4 and TRBJ2-4; D possibly corresponds to TRBD1 (5 bases). The CDR3 sequence is 13 residues long. CDR1 and CDR2 (germline): MRHNA, SNTAGT. The V and J ends lost 5 bases and 8 bases respectively, with 13 bases between them. For the CDR3, the DNA is TGTGCCAGCAGTCTCAGACAGAAGTACATTCAGTACTTC. Protein sequence: CASSLRQKYIQYF.

The chain is built from TRBV5-6 and TRBJ2-3; 13 bases match TRBD2. CDR1 is SGHDT, CDR2 YYEEEE, per germline. This CDR3 region has 15 residues. J was trimmed by 3 bases and V by 4 bases; bases with no gene match: 2. The CDR3 sequence: CASSPTSGGTDTQYF. In DNA form, the CDR3 reads TGTGCCAGCAGCCCGACTAGCGGGGGGACAGATACGCAGTATTTT.

This clone was seen once. This chain uses TRBV30 with TRBJ2-1; perhaps TRBD2 as D (6 bases). Trimming stripped 0 bases from V and 5 bases from J, with 11 bases between. Germline V CDR1 and CDR2: GTSNPN, SVGIG (reference sequence). The CDR3 runs 14 residues. CDR3 nucleotides: TGTGCCTGGAGTGTGGTAGCGGAGAACAATGAGCAGTTCTTC. Translated: CAWSVVAENNEQFF.

This rearrangement joins TRBV5-5 to TRBJ1-1; 7 positions match TRBD1. CDR3 size: 16 residues. The junction had 11 bases not matched to a gene; V was cut back by 2 bases and J by 4 bases. Germline V gene lookup returns CDR1 SGHKS and CDR2 YYEKEE (reference sequence). The CDR3: CASSFSPTGKATEAFF. CDR3 bases: TGTGCCAGCAGCTTTTCTCCGACAGGGAAGGCCACTGAAGCTTTCTTT.

V is TRBV7-9 and J is TRBJ1-1; 10 bases match TRBD1. The germline V gene encodes CDR1 SEHNR and CDR2 FQNEAQ (reference sequence). The CDR3 has 19 amino acids. V dropped 2 bases and J dropped 2; count of bases not matched to a gene: 14. CDR3 amino acids: CASSLWGLPTGGINTEAFF. CDR3 DNA sequence: TGTGCCAGCAGCTTATGGGGCCTCCCGACAGGGGGCATTAACACTGAAGCTTTCTTT.

V gene TRBV10-3 combines with J gene TRBJ2-5, with a tentative D call TRBD2 (6 bases). V was shortened by 8 bases and J by 3 bases, with 10 bases between the two germline ends. Germline V lookup: CDR1 ENHRY, CDR2 SYGVKD. The CDR3 totals 12 residues. DNA for the CDR3: TGTGCCATCGCGGGGATCGAAGAGACCCAGTACTTC. Protein sequence: CAIAGIEETQYF.

The chain couples TRBV5-1 to TRBJ2-7; TRBD1 might be the D (6 bases). The CDR3 is 13 residues long. Germline lookup yields CDR1 SGHRS and CDR2 YFSETQ. V was pared by 1 base and J by 3 bases, with 8 bases between. CDR3: CASSLTGYYEQYF. CDR3 sequence (DNA): TGCGCCAGCAGCTTGACAGGGTACTACGAGCAGTACTTC.

The chain employs TRBV7-8 and TRBJ2-2; TRBD1 matches at 11 bases. V lost 7 bases and J lost 0; bases outside the gene matches: 19. CDR3 size: 21 residues. Looked up from germline, CDR1 is SGHVS and CDR2 is FQNEAQ. DNA for the CDR3: TGTGCCAGCACCCAAAGGACAGGGGGCATAGACCGCCCACCGAACACCGGGGAGCTGTTTTTT. Protein: CASTQRTGGIDRPPNTGELFF.